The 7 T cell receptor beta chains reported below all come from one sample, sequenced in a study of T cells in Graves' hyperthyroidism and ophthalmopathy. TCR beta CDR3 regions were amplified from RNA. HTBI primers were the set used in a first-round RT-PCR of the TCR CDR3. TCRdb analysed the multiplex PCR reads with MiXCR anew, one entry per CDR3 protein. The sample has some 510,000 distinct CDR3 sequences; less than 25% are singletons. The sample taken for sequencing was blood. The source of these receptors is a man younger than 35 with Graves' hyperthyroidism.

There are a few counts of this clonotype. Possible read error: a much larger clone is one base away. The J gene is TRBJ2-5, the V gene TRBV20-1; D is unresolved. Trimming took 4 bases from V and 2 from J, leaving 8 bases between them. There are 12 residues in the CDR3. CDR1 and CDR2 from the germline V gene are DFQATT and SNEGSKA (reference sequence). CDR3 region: CSAKWQQETQYF. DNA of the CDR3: TGCAGTGCTAAGTGGCAGCAAGAGACCCAGTACTTC.

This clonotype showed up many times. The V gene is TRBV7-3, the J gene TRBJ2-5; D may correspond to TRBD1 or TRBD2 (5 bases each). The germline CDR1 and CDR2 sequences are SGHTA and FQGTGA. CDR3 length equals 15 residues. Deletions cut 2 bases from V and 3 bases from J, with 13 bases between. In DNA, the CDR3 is TGTGCCAGCAGCTTAGACGGGGCCGGTGAAGAGACCCAGTACTTC. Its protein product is CASSLDGAGEETQYF. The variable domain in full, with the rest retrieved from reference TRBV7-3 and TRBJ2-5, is GAGVSQTPSNKVTEKGKYVELRCDPISGHTALYWYRQSLGQGPEFLIYFQGTGAADDSGLPNDRFFAVRPEGSVSTLKIQRTERGDSAVYLCASSLDGAGEETQYFGPGTRLLVL.

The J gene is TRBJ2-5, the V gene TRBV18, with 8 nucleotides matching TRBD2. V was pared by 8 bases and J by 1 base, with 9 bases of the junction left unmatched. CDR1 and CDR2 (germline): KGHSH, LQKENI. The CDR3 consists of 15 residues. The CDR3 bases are TGTGCCAGCCTCAGGAGCGGGGGTCCCCAAGAGACCCAGTACTTC. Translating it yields CASLRSGGPQETQYF.

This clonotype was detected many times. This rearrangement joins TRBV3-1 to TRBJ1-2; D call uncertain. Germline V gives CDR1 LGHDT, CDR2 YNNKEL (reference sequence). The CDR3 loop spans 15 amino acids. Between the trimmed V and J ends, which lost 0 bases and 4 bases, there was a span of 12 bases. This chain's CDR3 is CASSQDWAGGYGYTF. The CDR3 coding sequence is TGTGCCAGCAGCCAAGATTGGGCCGGCGGCTATGGCTACACCTTC. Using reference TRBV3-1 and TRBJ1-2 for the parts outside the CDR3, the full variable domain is DTAVSQTPKYLVTQMGNDKSIKCEQNLGHDTMYWYKQDSKKFLKIMFSYNNKELIINETVPNRFSPKSPDKAHLNLHINSLELGDSAVYFCASSQDWAGGYGYTFGSGTRLTVV.

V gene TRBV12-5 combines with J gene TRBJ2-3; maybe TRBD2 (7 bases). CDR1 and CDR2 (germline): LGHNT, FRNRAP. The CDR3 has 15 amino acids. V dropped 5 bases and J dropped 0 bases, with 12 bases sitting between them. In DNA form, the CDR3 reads TGTGCTAGTGGTCCGGGGGGCACTAGCACAGATACGCAGTATTTT. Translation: CASGPGGTSTDTQYF.

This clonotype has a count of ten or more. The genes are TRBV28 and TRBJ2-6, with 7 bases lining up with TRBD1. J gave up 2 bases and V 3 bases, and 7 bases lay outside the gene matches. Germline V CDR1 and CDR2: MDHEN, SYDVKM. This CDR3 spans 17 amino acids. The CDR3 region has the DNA TGTGCCAGCAGTTTTGGGGACAGCTTCGCTGGGGCCAACGTCCTGACTTTC. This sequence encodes CASSFGDSFAGANVLTF. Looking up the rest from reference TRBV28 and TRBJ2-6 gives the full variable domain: DVKVTQSSRYLVKRTGEKVFLECVQDMDHENMFWYRQDPGLGLRLIYFSYDVKMKEKGDIPEGYSVSREKKERFSLILESASTNQTSMYLCASSFGDSFAGANVLTFGAGSRLTVL.

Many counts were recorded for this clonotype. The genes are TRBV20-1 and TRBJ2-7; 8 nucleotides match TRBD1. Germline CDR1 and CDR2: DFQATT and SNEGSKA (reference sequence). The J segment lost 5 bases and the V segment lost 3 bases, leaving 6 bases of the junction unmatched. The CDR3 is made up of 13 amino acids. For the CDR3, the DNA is TGCAGTGCTAGCGGGGACAGGAACCACGAGCAGTACTTC. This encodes CSASGDRNHEQYF.